This T cell receptor beta chain was identified in a study of T cells in Graves' hyperthyroidism and ophthalmopathy. This clonotype was detected ten times or more. Isolation of PBMCs was performed on 8.5 to 10 ml fresh peripheral blood. Regions amplified from RNA transcripts were the TCR beta CDR3 regions. The HTBI primer set was used in a first-round RT-PCR of the TCR CDR3. TCRdb reanalysed the multiplex PCR reads using MiXCR and keeps one entry per CDR3 protein. This sample has some 720,000 distinct CDR3 sequences, with about a sixth found just once. From germline, CDR1 is LNHDA and CDR2 SQIVND (reference sequence). The V end was cut by 9 bases, the J end by 0 bases, with 10 bases between. The CDR3 length is 13 residues.

This receptor was taken from a man younger than 35 with Graves' hyperthyroidism. Input material: blood. The V and J genes are TRBV19 and TRBJ2-3, with D maybe TRBD1 (6 bases). The CDR3 DNA reads TGTGCCAGCTCGGGACATAGCACAGATACGCAGTATTTT. Residues: CASSGHSTDTQYF.